The 20 T cell receptor beta chains presented below share a single source sample, sequenced in a study of pediatric ulcerative colitis. The rectum was sampled with one to two pinch biopsies at colonoscopy. Profiling relied on immunoSEQ multiplex PCR, and the TCRdb table lists in-frame clones only, not all of them. The sample lists around 13,000 clones; more than 70% were seen once. The sequencing sample was made of gut tissue. These receptors were obtained from a boy aged 5-17 years who was a control in a study of pediatric ulcerative colitis.

About this clone: This specimen includes other DNA sequences encoding the same CDR3. The chain uses TRBV6-5 and TRBJ2-1; D possibly matches TRBD1 or TRBD2 (5 bases each). The V gene's germline CDR1 is MNHEY and CDR2 SVGAGI. Trimming took off 2 bases at V and 7 bases at J, with 18 bases between the two ends. This CDR3 is built from 16 residues. Here the CDR3 reads CASSYGAGDLPNEQFF. CDR3 coding DNA: TGTGCCAGCAGTTACGGGGCCGGGGACCTACCAAATGAGCAGTTCTTC.

This chain links TRBV30 with TRBJ2-1; no reliable D call. The length of the CDR3 is 13 residues. Germline V gene data show CDR1 as GTSNPN and CDR2 as SVGIG (reference sequence). With 2 bases removed from V and 2 bases from J, the gap between germline ends came to 7 bases. The CDR3 sequence: CAWSRLAYNEQFF. CDR3 nucleotides: TGTGCCTGGAGTCGGTTAGCCTACAATGAGCAGTTCTTC.

With regard to this clone: The sample holds other DNA sequences that translate to the same CDR3. The V call is TRBV5-4, the J call TRBJ2-3; the match to TRBD2 covers 12 bases. The V and J ends lost 4 bases and 1 base, in that order; junction bases with no gene match: 4. The CDR3 consists of 16 residues. Germline V gene sequence: CDR1 SGHNT, CDR2 YYREEE (reference sequence). The CDR3 region has the DNA TGTGCCAGCAGCGCCCGACTAGCGGGAGGCACAGATACGCAGTATTTT. Translation: CASSARLAGGTDTQYF.

The chain joins TRBV5-1 to TRBJ2-1; possible D gene TRBD2, 5 bases. From germline, CDR1 is SGHRS and CDR2 YFSETQ. The CDR3 spans 16 residues. With 0 bases removed from V and 6 bases from J, the gap between germline ends came to 16 bases. Written as DNA, the CDR3 is TGCGCCAGCAGCTTGGACCGGCTCGGTGGAGGCAATGAGCAGTTCTTC. It is translated as CASSLDRLGGGNEQFF. Variable domain in full (rest from reference TRBV5-1 and TRBJ2-1): KAGVTQTPRYLIKTRGQQVTLSCSPISGHRSVSWYQQTPGQGLQFLFEYFSETQRNKGNFPGRFSGRQFSNSRSEMNVSTLELGDSALYLCASSLDRLGGGNEQFFGPGTRLTVL.

The rearrangement links TRBV30 to TRBJ2-5, with TRBD2 matching over 8 bases. This CDR3 is built from 13 residues. V lost 5 bases to trimming and J lost 1 base; unmatched junction nucleotides: 3. The germline CDR1 and CDR2 sequences are GTSNPN and SVGIG (reference sequence). The CDR3 DNA is TGTGCCTGGGTCGGACTAGCCCAAGAGACCCAGTACTTC. Its protein is CAWVGLAQETQYF.

This clone was detected only once. This chain joins TRBV10-3 and TRBJ2-3, with D possibly being TRBD1 (5 bases). The CDR3 totals 13 residues. Trimming took off 7 bases at V and 4 bases at J, with 12 bases between the two ends. Germline lookup yields CDR1 ENHRY and CDR2 SYGVKD. The CDR3 DNA reads as TGTGCCATCACCAGAACAGGTTCAGATACGCAGTATTTT. Protein sequence: CAITRTGSDTQYF.

In this sample, this clone turned up once. The V call is TRBV5-4, the J call TRBJ2-1; 7 bases match TRBD2. The CDR3 runs 15 residues. V shed 4 bases and J 7 bases; nucleotides not matched to a gene: 11. The V gene's germline CDR1 is SGHNT and CDR2 YYREEE (reference sequence). CDR3 residues: CASSNSGPRENEQFF. The CDR3 DNA reads as TGTGCCAGCAGCAATAGCGGGCCGAGGGAAAATGAGCAGTTCTTC.

This chain uses TRBV2 with TRBJ1-2, with D possibly being TRBD1 (6 bases). V dropped 4 bases and J dropped 1 base, with 10 bases sitting between them. CDR1 and CDR2 from the germline V gene are SNHLY and FYNNEI. The length of the CDR3 is 14 residues. CDR3: CASSAEQGNYGYTF. The CDR3 coding sequence is TGTGCCAGCAGTGCAGAACAGGGTAACTATGGCTACACCTTC.

V and J are TRBV5-1 and TRBJ2-2, with D possibly being TRBD1 (6 bases). V was cut by 5 bases and J by 4 bases, with 12 bases left in between. CDR3 length: 14 amino acids. Germline assignment: CDR1 SGHRS and CDR2 YFSETQ. The CDR3 is CASSLDSPTGELFF. The CDR3 DNA reads TGCGCCAGCAGTCTGGACAGTCCCACCGGGGAGCTGTTTTTT. The full variable domain, rest sourced from reference TRBV5-1 and TRBJ2-2, is KAGVTQTPRYLIKTRGQQVTLSCSPISGHRSVSWYQQTPGQGLQFLFEYFSETQRNKGNFPGRFSGRQFSNSRSEMNVSTLELGDSALYLCASSLDSPTGELFFGEGSRLTVL.

The chain links TRBV30 to TRBJ2-6; D gene ambiguous. V dropped 5 bases and J dropped 4 bases, with 15 bases sitting between them. The CDR3 contains 15 residues. The germline V gene has CDR1 GTSNPN and CDR2 SVGIG (reference sequence). The CDR3 region has the DNA TGTGCCTGGGGGGTAGGGCTCTCCGGGGCCAACGTCCTGACTTTC. It yields the protein CAWGVGLSGANVLTF.

This sequence joins TRBV19 and TRBJ1-3, with 10 bases aligning to TRBD1. Trimming at V came to 4 bases and at J to 0 bases, leaving 9 bases not matched to a gene. CDR3 length: 18 amino acids. Germline V gene lookup returns CDR1 LNHDA and CDR2 SQIVND (reference sequence). The CDR3 region is CASSTGTGDFLSGNTIYF. In nucleotides, the CDR3 is TGTGCCAGTAGTACCGGGACAGGGGATTTCCTCTCTGGAAACACCATATATTTT.

The V and J genes are TRBV10-3 and TRBJ1-2; no definite D call. The germline V gene has CDR1 ENHRY and CDR2 SYGVKD. The CDR3 sequence is 14 residues long. The V end was cut by 4 bases, the J end by 8 bases, with 17 bases between. DNA for the CDR3: TGTGCCATCAGTGCATCACGGGAGGCAGGAGGCTACACCTTC. This encodes CAISASREAGGYTF.

By share, this clone counts as medium-sized. V usage is TRBV2 and J usage is TRBJ1-2, with 7 nucleotides matching TRBD1. The CDR3 sequence is 15 residues long. CDR1 is SNHLY, CDR2 FYNNEI, per germline. After removal of 2 bases from V and 6 bases from J, the junction contained 9 bases not matched to a gene. CDR3 bases: TGTGCCAGCAGTGAAAGCGGGACAGCGGGAAATGGCTACACCTTC. It yields the protein CASSESGTAGNGYTF. Using reference TRBV2 and TRBJ1-2 for the parts outside the CDR3, the full variable domain is EPEVTQTPSHQVTQMGQEVILRCVPISNHLYFYWYRQILGQKVEFLVSFYNNEISEKSEIFDDQFSVERPDGSNFTLKIRSTKLEDSAMYFCASSESGTAGNGYTFGSGTRLTVV.

This clone was seen just once. The chain combines TRBV18 with TRBJ2-6; perhaps D is TRBD1 or TRBD2 (5 bases each). The CDR3 consists of 18 residues. The V gene lost 3 bases and the J gene lost 1 base, with 16 bases spanning the gap. From germline, CDR1 is KGHSH and CDR2 LQKENI. DNA for the CDR3: TGTGCCAGCTCACCCCGGGGCCCCTCACTGTCTGGGGCCAACGTCCTGACTTTC. Its translation: CASSPRGPSLSGANVLTF.

The rearrangement uses TRBV5-1 and TRBJ1-5, with TRBD1 matching over 7 bases. Germline CDR1 and CDR2: SGHRS and YFSETQ. The CDR3 extends over 16 amino acids. V was clipped by 3 bases and J by 3 bases; unmatched bases: 9. CDR3 region: CASSWTAGGFNQPQHF. The CDR3 DNA reads as TGCGCCAGCAGCTGGACGGCAGGGGGGTTCAATCAGCCCCAGCATTTT.

The chain uses TRBV18 and TRBJ2-5; unclear D gene. Germline assignment: CDR1 KGHSH and CDR2 LQKENI. The CDR3 sequence is 13 residues long. The V end was cut by 3 bases, the J end by 4 bases, with 9 bases between. CDR3 sequence (DNA): TGTGCCAGCTCACCCGCAGATATAGAGACCCAGTACTTC. Translated, it gives CASSPADIETQYF.

V and J are TRBV5-4 and TRBJ1-3, with 8 bases aligning to TRBD1. Germline CDR1 SGHNT, CDR2 YYREEE (reference sequence). V lost 3 bases and J lost 3; bases outside the gene matches: 8. CDR3 length equals 16 residues. CDR3 protein: CASSSPDRAGGNTIYF. CDR3 bases: TGTGCCAGCAGCTCACCGGACAGGGCGGGTGGAAACACCATATATTTT.

This clone was observed a handful of times. This chain connects TRBV6-1 to TRBJ1-2, with D hard to call. The CDR3 contains 13 residues. Germline V gene sequence: CDR1 MNHNS, CDR2 SASEGT. V lost 6 bases and J 2 bases, leaving 10 bases between the germline ends. CDR3 region: CASSSGVNYGYTF. The DNA for the CDR3 is TGTGCCAGCAGCTCCGGGGTGAACTATGGCTACACCTTC.

The chain carries TRBV5-4 and TRBJ2-5; 7 positions agree with TRBD1. After removal of 2 bases from V and 4 bases from J, the junction contained 2 bases not matched to a gene. Looked up from germline, CDR1 is SGHNT and CDR2 is YYREEE (reference sequence). This CDR3 spans 13 amino acids. CDR3 in amino acids: CASSFHRGETQYF. The CDR3 bases are TGTGCCAGCAGCTTCCACAGGGGAGAGACCCAGTACTTC.

The V call is TRBV10-2, the J call TRBJ2-5; unclear D gene. The CDR3 has 14 residues. V lost 3 bases and J lost 5, with 13 bases in between. Germline V CDR1 and CDR2: WSHSY, SAAADI. The CDR3 DNA is TGCGCCAGCAGTGATCTGGTGGGCAGGGAGACCCAGTACTTC. Protein: CASSDLVGRETQYF.